This entry describes one T cell receptor beta chain. Time point reported: recipient sample about 28 days before transplant, after cytoreduction. TCRdb keeps only in-frame clones here, not all; method: immunoSEQ multiplex PCR. The table shows about 45,000 clones, with approximately 82% occurring only once. Trimming took off 4 bases at V and 4 bases at J, with 9 bases between the two ends. Germline CDR1 is SGHRS and CDR2 is YFSETQ. The CDR3 is 13 residues long. The record originates from a study of T cell clonotyping in hematopoietic cell transplantation. The material was peripheral blood mononuclear cells, obtained before stem cell transplant. This rearrangement joins TRBV5-1 to TRBJ1-5; D gene unclear. The clonotype comes from a man aged 60-69 years with myelodysplastic syndrome. Some clones in this sample may be carry-over from other donors' samples. CDR3 amino acids: CASSQNSNQPQHF. DNA of the CDR3: TGCGCCAGCAGCCAAAATAGTAATCAGCCCCAGCATTTT.